The clone carrying this T cell receptor (beta chain) was recorded many times. Its cognate antigen is unknown. The sample comes from a study of T cells in Graves' hyperthyroidism and ophthalmopathy. Study findings and constraints: Most expanded thyroid clonotypes above 0.001 also appeared in blood.

The CDR3 loop spans 16 amino acids. The germline CDR1 and CDR2 sequences are MNHNY and SVGAGI (reference sequence). V shed 0 bases and J shed 3 bases, with 14 bases lying between them. Amplified TCR beta CDR3 regions came from RNA transcripts. TCR CDR3 regions were first amplified by RT-PCR with HTBI primers. TCRdb independently ran MiXCR on the multiplex PCR reads; one entry per CDR3 protein. The sample shows 300,000 to 400,000 distinct CDR3 sequences, approximately 13% of them seen only once. The origin of this receptor is a woman aged 18 to 35 with Graves' hyperthyroidism. This chain uses TRBV6-6 with TRBJ1-1; D is possibly TRBD1 (6 bases). Sequencing was performed on blood. CDR3 bases: TGTGCCAGCAGTTACTCGAGTTCGGGGGGCGACACTGAAGCTTTCTTT. Protein product: CASSYSSSGGDTEAFF.